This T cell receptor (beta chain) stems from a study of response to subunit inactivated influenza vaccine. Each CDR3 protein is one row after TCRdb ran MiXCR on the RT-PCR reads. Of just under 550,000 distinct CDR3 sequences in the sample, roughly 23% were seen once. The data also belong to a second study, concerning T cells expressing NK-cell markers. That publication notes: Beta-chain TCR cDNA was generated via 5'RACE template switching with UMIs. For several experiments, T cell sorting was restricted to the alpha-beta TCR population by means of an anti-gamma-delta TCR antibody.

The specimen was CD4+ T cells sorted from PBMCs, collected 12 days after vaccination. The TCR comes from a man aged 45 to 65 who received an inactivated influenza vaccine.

CDR3 sequence (DNA): TGCGCCAGCAGCCAGTCGGCTGGGGATACGCAGTATTTT. Its translation: CASSQSAGDTQYF. The V gene is TRBV4-1, the J gene TRBJ2-3; D unclear. Between the trimmed V and J ends, which lost 3 bases and 6 bases, there was a span of 10 bases. Germline V gene sequence: CDR1 MGHRA, CDR2 YSYEKL. The length of the CDR3 is 13 residues.